The T cell receptor beta chain described here comes from a study of CXCR3-negative and CXCR3-positive naive CD8 T cells. In regard to this clonotype: The antigen is not known.

The study's findings and limits: TRB CDR3 properties indicated TCR strength, while surface CD5 was similar across naive subsets. Comparison of naive CXCR3-negative and CXCR3-positive cells revealed similar TRBV-TRBJ usage, while memory cells differed. When CXCR3-positive naive cells were set against CXCR3-negative naive cells, the former had more hydrophobic TRB CDR3s.

The method, 5' RACE with UMI labels, was used to prepare the TRB cDNA libraries. TCRdb derives one entry per CDR3 protein from the 5' RACE reads, leaving out DNA. The sample has around 160,000 distinct CDR3 sequences. Per germline, CDR1 DFQATT and CDR2 SNEGSKA (reference sequence). The CDR3 contains 13 residues. Material for sequencing was naive CXCR3+ CD8+ T cells from blood. As to subset: CD45RO-CCR7+CD27+CD95- naive CD8+ T cells expressing CXCR3 (TNR3+). The source is a human donor in good health. Some clones in this sample may be carry-over from other donors' samples. The chain is built from TRBV20-1 and TRBJ2-7; TCRdb's D call, TRBD1, is unchecked because there is no DNA. CDR3 amino acids: CSARDPQGGEQYF.